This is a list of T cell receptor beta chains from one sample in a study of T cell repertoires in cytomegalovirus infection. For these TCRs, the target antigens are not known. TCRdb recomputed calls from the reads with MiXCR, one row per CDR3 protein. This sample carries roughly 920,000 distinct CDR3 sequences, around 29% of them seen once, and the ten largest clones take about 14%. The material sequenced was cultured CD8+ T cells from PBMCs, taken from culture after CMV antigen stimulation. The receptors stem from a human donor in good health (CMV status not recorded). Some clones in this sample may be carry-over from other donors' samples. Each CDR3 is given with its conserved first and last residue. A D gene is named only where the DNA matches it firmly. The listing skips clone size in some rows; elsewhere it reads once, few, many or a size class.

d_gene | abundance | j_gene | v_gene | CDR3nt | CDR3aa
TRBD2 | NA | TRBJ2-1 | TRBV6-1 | TGTGCCGGATTGAACGGGGGGGGCAAGCAGTTCTTC | CAGLNGGGKQFF
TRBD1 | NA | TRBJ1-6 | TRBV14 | TGTGCCAGCAGCCTAAACAGGGGCCTAGACTCACCCCTCCACTTT | CASSLNRGLDSPLHF
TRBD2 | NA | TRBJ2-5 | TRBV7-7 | TGTGCTAGCAGCCCGACTAGCGGACCGAGTGAGACCCAGTACTTC | CASSPTSGPSETQYF
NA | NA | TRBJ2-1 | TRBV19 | TGTGCCAGTAGTATAGGCTGGGAGCGGAGCTCCTACAATGAGCAGTTCTTC | CASSIGWERSSYNEQFF
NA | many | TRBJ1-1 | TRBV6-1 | TGTGCCAGCAGTACTCAGGGATACATGAACACTGAAGCTTTCTTT | CASSTQGYMNTEAFF
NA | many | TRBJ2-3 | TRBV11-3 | TGTGCCAGCAGCTTAGTTCCGGGCCCCACAGATACGCAGTATTTT | CASSLVPGPTDTQYF
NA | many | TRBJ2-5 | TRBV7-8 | TGTGCCAGCAGCCCGGAGGGGAGTGGAGAGACCCAGTACTTC | CASSPEGSGETQYF
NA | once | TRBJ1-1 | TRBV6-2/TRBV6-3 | TGTGCCAGCAGTTACTCGTCCGGGGGGAGTGAAGCTTTCTTT | CASSYSSGGSEAFF
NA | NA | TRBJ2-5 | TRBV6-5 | TGTGCCAGCAAATTCAGGGGGGCTTACCAAGAGACCCAGTACTTC | CASKFRGAYQETQYF
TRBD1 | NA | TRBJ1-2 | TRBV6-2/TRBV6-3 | TGTGCCAGCAGTCCCCGGACAGGGGGCAGTGATGGCTACACCTTC | CASSPRTGGSDGYTF
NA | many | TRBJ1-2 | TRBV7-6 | TGTGCCAGCAGCTCCGACCCTCCCTGGATCTATGGCTACACCTTC | CASSSDPPWIYGYTF
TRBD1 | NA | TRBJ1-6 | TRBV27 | TGTGCCAGCAGTTCAGGGGGGGTGGGCTCACCCCTCCACTTT | CASSSGGVGSPLHF
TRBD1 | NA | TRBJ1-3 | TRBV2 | TGTGCCAGCCCCACCGGGACAGGGGGAAACACCATATATTTT | CASPTGTGGNTIYF
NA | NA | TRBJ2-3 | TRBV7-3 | TGTGCCAGCAGCTTAAGGCCAGGGGTCGCCACAGATACGCAGTATTTT | CASSLRPGVATDTQYF
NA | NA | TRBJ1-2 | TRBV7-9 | TGTGCCAGCAGCCCTGGGGTCCAGGGGAGTTTAAACTATGGCTACACCTTC | CASSPGVQGSLNYGYTF
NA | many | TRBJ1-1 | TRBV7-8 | TGTGCCAGCAGTCCCATACAGGCGGGGGAAACTGAAGCTTTCTTT | CASSPIQAGETEAFF
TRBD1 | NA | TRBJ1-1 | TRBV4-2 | TGTGCCAGCAGCCCCCTGGATACAGGGGGCGTCGTGAACACTGAAGCTTTCTTT | CASSPLDTGGVVNTEAFF
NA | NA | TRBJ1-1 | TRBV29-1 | TGCAGCGTCGCGGTAGGGGGTGAAGCTTTCTTT | CSVAVGGEAFF
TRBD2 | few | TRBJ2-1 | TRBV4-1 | TGCGCCAGCAGCCGAGTGCTTAGCGGGGGGGCGTACAATGAGCAGTTCTTC | CASSRVLSGGAYNEQFF
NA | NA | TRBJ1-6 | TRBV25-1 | TGTGCCAGCAGTAACTGGCTTTCACCCCTCCACTTT | CASSNWLSPLHF
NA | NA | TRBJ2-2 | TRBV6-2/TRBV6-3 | TGTGCCAGCAGTTACTTTGGGCTCGGGGAGCTGTTTTTT | CASSYFGLGELFF
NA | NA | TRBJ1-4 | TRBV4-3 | TGCGCCAGCAGCCAAGGAAACGGTCATGCTTTTAATGAAAAACTGTTTTTT | CASSQGNGHAFNEKLFF
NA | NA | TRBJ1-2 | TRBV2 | TGTGCCAGTTTATACCCTGGAACAGGCTTGTCCTATGGCTACACCTTC | CASLYPGTGLSYGYTF
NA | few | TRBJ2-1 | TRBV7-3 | TGTGCCAGCAGCCGAATAACGGTGTCCTACAATGAGCAGTTCTTC | CASSRITVSYNEQFF
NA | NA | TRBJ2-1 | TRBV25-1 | TGTGCCAGCAGAGGGGTGGGGGACAATGAGCAGTTCTTC | CASRGVGDNEQFF
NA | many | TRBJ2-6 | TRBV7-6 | TGTGCCAGCAGCCCTAGGAGCTCTGGGGCCAACGTCCTGACTTTC | CASSPRSSGANVLTF
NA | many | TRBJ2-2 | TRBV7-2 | TGTGCCAGCAGCTTAGGAGGTGGCGGCGTTCTTGCCGGGGAGCTGTTTTTT | CASSLGGGGVLAGELFF
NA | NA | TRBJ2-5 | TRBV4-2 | TGTGCCAGCAGCCAAGACTGGCAGGCAAGATGGGAGACCCTGTACTTC | CASSQDWQARWETLYF
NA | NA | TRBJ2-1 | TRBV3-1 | TGTGCCAGCAGCCAAGATTGGGCTAGACAACGGCTGCTGCCCGGTAAGGCATGGAATGAGCAGTTCTTC | CASSQDWARQRLLPGKAWNEQFF
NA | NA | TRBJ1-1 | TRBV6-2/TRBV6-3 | TGTGCCAGCAGTTATTCCGATTACACTGAAGCTTTCTTT | CASSYSDYTEAFF
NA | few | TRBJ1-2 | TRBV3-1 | TGTGCCAGCAGCCGTCTAGAAATGGGAGCCTCCGCAACGTATGGCTACACCTTC | CASSRLEMGASATYGYTF
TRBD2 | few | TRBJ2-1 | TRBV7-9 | TGTGCCAGCAGCTTAGCTACGGGGACTAGCGCCAATGAGCAGTTCTTC | CASSLATGTSANEQFF
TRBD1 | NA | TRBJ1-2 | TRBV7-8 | TGTGCCAGCAGCTCTACCGGGACAGGGAACTATGGCTACACCTTC | CASSSTGTGNYGYTF
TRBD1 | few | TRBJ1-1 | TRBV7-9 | TGTGCCAGCAGCCTCGAACCACAGGGGGCTACTGAAGCTTTCTTT | CASSLEPQGATEAFF
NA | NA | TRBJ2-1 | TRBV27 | TGTGCCAGCAGTTTCGGTGGGGATCACAATGAGCAGTTCTTC | CASSFGGDHNEQFF
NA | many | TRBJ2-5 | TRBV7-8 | TGTGCCAGCAGCTTTTCGGAGGGGCTGGTGGAAGAGACCCAGTACTTC | CASSFSEGLVEETQYF
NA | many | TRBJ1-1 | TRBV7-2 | TGTGCCAGCAGCTTAGGGGCAGGGGCTGGCACTGAAGCTTTCTTT | CASSLGAGAGTEAFF
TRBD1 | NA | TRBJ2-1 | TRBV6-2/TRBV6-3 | TGTGCCAGCAGTTACTTCGAACCGGGACAGTCATACAATGAGCAGTTCTTC | CASSYFEPGQSYNEQFF
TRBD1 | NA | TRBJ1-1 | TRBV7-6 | TGTGCCAGCAGCCACCCCCGGACAGGGGGGCCCACCGAAGCTTTCTTT | CASSHPRTGGPTEAFF
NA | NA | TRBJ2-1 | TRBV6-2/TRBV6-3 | TGTGCCAGCAGTTACTGGGAAGACAATGAGCAGTTCTTC | CASSYWEDNEQFF
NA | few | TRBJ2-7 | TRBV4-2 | TGTGCCAGCAGCCAAGGCTACAGGGAAAACGAGCAGTACTTC | CASSQGYRENEQYF
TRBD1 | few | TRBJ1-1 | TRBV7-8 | TGTGCCAGCAGCGGGAGACAGGGATTGGGCACTGAAGCTTTCTTT | CASSGRQGLGTEAFF
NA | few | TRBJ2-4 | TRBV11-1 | TGTGCCAGCAGCTTAGAGCCCCCCAGTAATCTAGAGGCCAAAAACATTCAGTACTTC | CASSLEPPSNLEAKNIQYF
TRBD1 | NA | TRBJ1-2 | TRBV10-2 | TGCGCCAGCAGTGCGGTCGGGACAGACTATGGCTACACCTTC | CASSAVGTDYGYTF
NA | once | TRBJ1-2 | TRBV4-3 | TGCGCCAGCAGCCACCCCCCAGGGAATCCTAACTATGGCTACACCTTC | CASSHPPGNPNYGYTF
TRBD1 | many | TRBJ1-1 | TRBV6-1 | TGTGCCAGCAGTAATTGGGACAGGGTAGAGGGGGGCACTGAAGCTTTCTTT | CASSNWDRVEGGTEAFF
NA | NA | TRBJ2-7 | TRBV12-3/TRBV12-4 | TGTGCCAGCAGTCCCAGAGGGGAACTCTCCTACGAGCAGTACTTC | CASSPRGELSYEQYF
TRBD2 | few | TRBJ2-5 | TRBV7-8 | TGTGCCAGCAGCTTACTATGGGGGGGAGAAAGTGGCCAAGAGACCCAGTACTTC | CASSLLWGGESGQETQYF
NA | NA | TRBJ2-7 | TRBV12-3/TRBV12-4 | TGTGCCAGCAGTTTTGACTGGGGACCATCCTACGAGCAGTACTTC | CASSFDWGPSYEQYF
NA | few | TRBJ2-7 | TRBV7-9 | TGTGCCAGCAGCGCTAACAGGGCTGGCGAGCAGTACTTC | CASSANRAGEQYF
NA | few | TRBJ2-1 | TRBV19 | TGTGCCAGTAGTATCGGGGATTCCTACAATGAGCAGTTCTTC | CASSIGDSYNEQFF
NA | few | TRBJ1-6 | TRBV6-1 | TGTGCCAGCAGCCCCGGCGGGGGCCGGTGGAATTCACCCCTCCACTTT | CASSPGGGRWNSPLHF
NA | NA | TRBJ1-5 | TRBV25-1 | TGTGCCAGCAGTGAAGGGGGAACCAGGCCCCAGCATTTT | CASSEGGTRPQHF
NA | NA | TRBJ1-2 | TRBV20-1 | TGCAGTGCTAGGGAAATGGACAGCCCAATTAACTATGGCTACACCTTC | CSAREMDSPINYGYTF